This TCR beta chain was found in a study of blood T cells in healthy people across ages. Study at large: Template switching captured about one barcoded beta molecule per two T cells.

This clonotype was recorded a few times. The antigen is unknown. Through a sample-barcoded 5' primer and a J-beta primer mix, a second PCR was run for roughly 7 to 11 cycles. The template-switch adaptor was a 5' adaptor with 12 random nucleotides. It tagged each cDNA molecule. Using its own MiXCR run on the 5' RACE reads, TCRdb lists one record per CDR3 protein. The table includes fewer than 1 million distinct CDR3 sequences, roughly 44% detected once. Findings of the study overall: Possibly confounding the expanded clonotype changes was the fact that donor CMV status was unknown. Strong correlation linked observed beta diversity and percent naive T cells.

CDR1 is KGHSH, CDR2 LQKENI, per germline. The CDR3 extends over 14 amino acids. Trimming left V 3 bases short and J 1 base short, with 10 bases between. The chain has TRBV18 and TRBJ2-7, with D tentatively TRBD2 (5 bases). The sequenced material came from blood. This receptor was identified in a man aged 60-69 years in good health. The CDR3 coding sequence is TGTGCCAGCTCACCCGCTCGAGGGTCCTACGAGCAGTACTTC. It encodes CASSPARGSYEQYF.